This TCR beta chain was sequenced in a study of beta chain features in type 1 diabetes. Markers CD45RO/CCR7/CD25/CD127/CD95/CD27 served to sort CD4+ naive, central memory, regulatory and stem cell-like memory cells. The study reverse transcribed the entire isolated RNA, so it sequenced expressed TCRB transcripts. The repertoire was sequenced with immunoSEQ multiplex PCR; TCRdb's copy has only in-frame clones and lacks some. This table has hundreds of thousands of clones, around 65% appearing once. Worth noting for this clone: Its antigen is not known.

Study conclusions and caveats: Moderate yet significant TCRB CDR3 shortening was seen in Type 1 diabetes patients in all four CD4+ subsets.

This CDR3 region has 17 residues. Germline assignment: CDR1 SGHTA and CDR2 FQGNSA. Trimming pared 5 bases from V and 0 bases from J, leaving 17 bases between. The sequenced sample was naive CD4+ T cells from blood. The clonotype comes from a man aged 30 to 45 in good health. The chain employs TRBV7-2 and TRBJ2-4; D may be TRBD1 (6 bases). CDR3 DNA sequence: TGTGCCAGCAGCCAGCGACAGGACAGACTAGCCAAAAACATTCAGTACTTC. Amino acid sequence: CASSQRQDRLAKNIQYF.